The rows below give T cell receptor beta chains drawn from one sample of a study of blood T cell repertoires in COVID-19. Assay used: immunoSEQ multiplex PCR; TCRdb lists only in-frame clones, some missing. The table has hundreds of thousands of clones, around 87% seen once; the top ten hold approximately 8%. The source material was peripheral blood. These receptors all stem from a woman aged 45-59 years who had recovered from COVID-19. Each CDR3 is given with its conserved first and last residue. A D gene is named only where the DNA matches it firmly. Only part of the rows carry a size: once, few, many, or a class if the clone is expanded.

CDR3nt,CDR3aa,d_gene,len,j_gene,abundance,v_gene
TGTGCCAGCAGCTTCTTCACCGGGGAGCTGTTTTTT,CASSFFTGELFF,NA,12,TRBJ2-2,NA,TRBV12-3/TRBV12-4
TGTGCCAGCAGCCCCTTCGGGAGGCCCCAGAACACCGGGGAGCTGTTTTTT,CASSPFGRPQNTGELFF,TRBD2,17,TRBJ2-2,NA,TRBV13
TGTGCCAGCAGTGACCAGATGACAGGGCGCCATGGCTACACCTTC,CASSDQMTGRHGYTF,TRBD1,15,TRBJ1-2,NA,TRBV28
TGCGCCAGCAGCTTGGGACAGAGCTACGAGCAGTACTTC,CASSLGQSYEQYF,NA,13,TRBJ2-7,NA,TRBV5-1
TGTGCTAGCAGCTTAGATGCCGGGGGCGAGCAGTACTTC,CASSLDAGGEQYF,NA,13,TRBJ2-7,NA,TRBV7-7
TGTGCCAGCAGCCCGAGACTAGCGGGGGGGACCACAGATACGCAGTATTTT,CASSPRLAGGTTDTQYF,TRBD2,17,TRBJ2-3,NA,TRBV3-1/TRBV3-2
TGTGCCAGCAGTTACTATGACGCGACGGGCTCCTACAATGAGCAGTTCTTC,CASSYYDATGSYNEQFF,NA,17,TRBJ2-1,NA,TRBV6-2/TRBV6-3
TGTGCCAGTAGTATCGTGGTAGAAGAAAAACTGTTTTTT,CASSIVVEEKLFF,NA,13,TRBJ1-4,NA,TRBV19
TGTGCCAGCAGCTTGGTTGGTCGGCGGTACAATGAGCAGTTCTTC,CASSLVGRRYNEQFF,NA,15,TRBJ2-1,NA,TRBV5-8
TGTGCCAGCAGTTCCGTGTGGACAGGTGGGGATGGCTACACCTTC,CASSSVWTGGDGYTF,TRBD1,15,TRBJ1-2,NA,TRBV6-2/TRBV6-3
TGCGCCAGCAGCTTGGGGGGCCCCTTTAACATTCAGTACTTC,CASSLGGPFNIQYF,NA,14,TRBJ2-4,NA,TRBV5-1
TGTGCCAGCAGTCTCCGGGACTCAAGGGGCTACACCTTC,CASSLRDSRGYTF,NA,13,TRBJ1-2,many,TRBV27
TGTGCCTGCGGGAGGGGGGGCAATCAGCCCCAGCATTTT,CACGRGGNQPQHF,NA,13,TRBJ1-5,NA,TRBV30
TGCGCCAGCAGCTTGGGAGGCGGGAGGAGTGAAGAGCAGTTCTTC,CASSLGGGRSEEQFF,TRBD2,15,TRBJ2-1,NA,TRBV5-1
TGCGCCAGCAGCCCAAAGGGACAGGGGAACTCTGGGGCCAACGTCCTGACTTTC,CASSPKGQGNSGANVLTF,TRBD1,18,TRBJ2-6,NA,TRBV4-3
TGTGCCAGCAGCCCCCAGGTTGAGACTGAGCAGTTCTTC,CASSPQVETEQFF,NA,13,TRBJ2-1,NA,TRBV9
TGTGCCAGCAGTTTACCGGGACAGGGTCGCAATGAGCAGTTCTTC,CASSLPGQGRNEQFF,TRBD1,15,TRBJ2-1,NA,TRBV6-2/TRBV6-3
TGCGCCAGCAGCCTACTAGCGGGAGCGAAATACAATGAGCAGTTCTTC,CASSLLAGAKYNEQFF,TRBD2,16,TRBJ2-1,NA,TRBV5-1
TGTCCCTACCGGGGGGCTTACGAGCAGTACTTC,CPYRGAYEQYF,NA,11,TRBJ2-7,NA,TRBV27
TGTGCCAGCAGCTCACAGGGTATTGGCTACACCTTC,CASSSQGIGYTF,NA,12,TRBJ1-2,NA,TRBV7-9
TGTGCCAGCAGCTTAGTTGGGGGGGGAAGGGATGGTCAGCCCCAGCATTTT,CASSLVGGGRDGQPQHF,NA,17,TRBJ1-5,once,TRBV7-2
TGTGCCAGTAGTATTCCGGCGGGACCCCAGTATTTT,CASSIPAGPQYF,NA,12,TRBJ2-3,NA,TRBV19
TGTGCCACCAGCCCACGGACACGACTTAATAATTCACCCCTCCACTTT,CATSPRTRLNNSPLHF,NA,16,TRBJ1-6,NA,TRBV15
TGTGCCAGCAGCTTGGCCGGGAGAGTGTCTGAGCAGTACTTC,CASSLAGRVSEQYF,NA,14,TRBJ2-7,NA,TRBV7-9
TGTGCCAGCAGTCGGGGGAAGCACGACGAGCAGTACTTC,CASSRGKHDEQYF,NA,13,TRBJ2-7,NA,TRBV6-5
TGTGCCAGCAGTTCCTCAGGGTTACAGCCCCAGCATTTT,CASSSSGLQPQHF,NA,13,TRBJ1-5,NA,TRBV27
TGTGCCAGCAGTTCCCCAACTACTAGCTCTTACAATGAGCAGTTCTTC,CASSSPTTSSYNEQFF,NA,16,TRBJ2-1,NA,TRBV28
TGCAGCGTTGCGTACAGGGGGACCGGGGCCAACGTCCTGACTTTC,CSVAYRGTGANVLTF,TRBD1,15,TRBJ2-6,NA,TRBV29-1
TGTGCCAGCTCACCTGGGACAGGGGATTCACCCCTCCACTTT,CASSPGTGDSPLHF,TRBD1,14,TRBJ1-6,NA,TRBV18
TGCGCCAGCAGCTTGGGGGGCCACGAGCAGTACTTC,CASSLGGHEQYF,NA,12,TRBJ2-7,NA,TRBV5-1
TGTGCCAGCAGCCAGCGGGACCATAATTCACCCCTCCACTTT,CASSQRDHNSPLHF,NA,14,TRBJ1-6,NA,TRBV9
TGTGCCAGCAGCGTGACGACTAGCGGGGGGGAGCAGTACTTC,CASSVTTSGGEQYF,TRBD2,14,TRBJ2-7,few,TRBV9
TGTGCCAGCAGGGGCCCACGGGACTCCTCCTACGAGCAGTACTTC,CASRGPRDSSYEQYF,NA,15,TRBJ2-7,once,TRBV6-6
TGTGCCACCAGCAGAGATTACGGTGCGGCCTCCGCAGATACGCAGTATTTT,CATSRDYGAASADTQYF,NA,17,TRBJ2-3,NA,TRBV15
TGTGCCAGCAGCCCAGATCCGGGACAGGGTTATGGCTACACCTTC,CASSPDPGQGYGYTF,TRBD1,15,TRBJ1-2,NA,TRBV7-2
TGTGCCAGTAGAAGGGGCTGCTTAGTCACGGGCGCTTTCTTT,CASRRGCLVTGAFF,NA,14,TRBJ1-1,NA,TRBV19
TGTGCCAGCAGCCAAGGGGAGGGTAGTTACGAGCAGTACTTC,CASSQGEGSYEQYF,TRBD2,14,TRBJ2-7,NA,TRBV4-2